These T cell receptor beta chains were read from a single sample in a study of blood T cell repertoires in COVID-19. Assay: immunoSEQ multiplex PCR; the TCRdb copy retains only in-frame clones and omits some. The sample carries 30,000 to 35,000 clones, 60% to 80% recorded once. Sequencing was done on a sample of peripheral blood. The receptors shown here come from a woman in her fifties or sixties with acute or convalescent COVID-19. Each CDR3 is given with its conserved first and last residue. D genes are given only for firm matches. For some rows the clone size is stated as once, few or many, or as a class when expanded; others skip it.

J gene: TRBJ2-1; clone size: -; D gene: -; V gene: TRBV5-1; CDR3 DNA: TGCGCCAGCAGCTTGGAGACAGGAACGTATGAGCAGTTCTTC; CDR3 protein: CASSLETGTYEQFF
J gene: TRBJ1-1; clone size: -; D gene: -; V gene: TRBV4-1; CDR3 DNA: TGCGCCAGCAGCTTATATCGGGGGAGCACTGAAGCTTTCTTT; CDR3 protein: CASSLYRGSTEAFF
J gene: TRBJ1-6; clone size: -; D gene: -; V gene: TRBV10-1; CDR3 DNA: TGCGCCAGACTACCCGCCTCCTATAATTCACCCCTCCACTTT; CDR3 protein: CARLPASYNSPLHF
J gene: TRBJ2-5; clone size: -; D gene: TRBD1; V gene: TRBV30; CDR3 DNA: TGTGCCTGGAGTGGGGGACAGGGCAGCGGCGAGACCCAGTACTTC; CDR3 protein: CAWSGGQGSGETQYF
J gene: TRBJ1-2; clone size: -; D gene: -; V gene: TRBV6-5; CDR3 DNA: TGTGCCAGCAGTCCCCAGGGCGGCGGCTACACCTTC; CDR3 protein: CASSPQGGGYTF
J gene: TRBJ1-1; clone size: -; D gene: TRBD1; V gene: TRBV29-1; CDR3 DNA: TGCAGCGTCGGACAGGGAAAAACTGAAGCTTTCTTT; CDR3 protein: CSVGQGKTEAFF
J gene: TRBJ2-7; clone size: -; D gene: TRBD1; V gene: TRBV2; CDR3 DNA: TGTGCCATCCAACCGGGACAGAAATACGAGCAGTACTTC; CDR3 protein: CAIQPGQKYEQYF
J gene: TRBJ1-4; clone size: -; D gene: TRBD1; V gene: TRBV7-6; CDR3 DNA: TGTGCCAGCAGCTCCTCCGGAGGGGGACAGGGGTTAGAAAAACTGTTTTTT; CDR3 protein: CASSSSGGGQGLEKLFF
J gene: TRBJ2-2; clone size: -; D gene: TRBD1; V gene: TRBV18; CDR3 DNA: TGTGCCAGCTCCGAAAGCCGGACAGGGACCGGGGAGCTGTTTTTT; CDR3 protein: CASSESRTGTGELFF
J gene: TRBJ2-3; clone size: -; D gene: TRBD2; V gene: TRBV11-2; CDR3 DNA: TGTGCCAGCAGCTTCGGACTAGCGGGGGGCACAGATACGCAGTATTTT; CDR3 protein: CASSFGLAGGTDTQYF
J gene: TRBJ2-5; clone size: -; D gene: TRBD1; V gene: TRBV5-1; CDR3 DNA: TGCGCCAGCAGTCCAGGACAGGGAGCAGAGACCCAGTACTTC; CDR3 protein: CASSPGQGAETQYF
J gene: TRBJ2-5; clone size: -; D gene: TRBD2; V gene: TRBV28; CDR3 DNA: TGTGCCAGCAGTAGACTAGCGGGGTGGGAGACCCAGTACTTC; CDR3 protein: CASSRLAGWETQYF
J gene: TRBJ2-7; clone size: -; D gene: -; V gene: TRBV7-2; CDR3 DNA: TGTGCCAGCAGCGAAGGACAGCCCCTAACCTACGAGCAGTACTTC; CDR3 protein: CASSEGQPLTYEQYF
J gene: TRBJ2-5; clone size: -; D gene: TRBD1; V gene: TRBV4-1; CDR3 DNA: TGCGCCAGCAGCCAACCGGGACAGGCTGTACAAGAGACCCAGTACTTC; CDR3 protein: CASSQPGQAVQETQYF
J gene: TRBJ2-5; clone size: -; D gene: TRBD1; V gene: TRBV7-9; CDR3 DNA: TGTGCCAGCAGCTTAGGGACAGGGGGCATGAGAGAGACCCAGTACTTC; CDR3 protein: CASSLGTGGMRETQYF
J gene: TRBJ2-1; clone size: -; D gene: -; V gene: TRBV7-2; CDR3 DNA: TGTGCCAGCAGCTCAGGGGTGCATGAGCAGTTCTTC; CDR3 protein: CASSSGVHEQFF
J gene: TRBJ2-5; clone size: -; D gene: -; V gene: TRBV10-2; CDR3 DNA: TGCGCCAGCAGTCCCGTCGCGGGGGCACAAGAGACCCAGTACTTC; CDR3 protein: CASSPVAGAQETQYF
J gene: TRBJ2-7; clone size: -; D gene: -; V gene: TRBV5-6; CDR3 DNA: TGTGCCAGCAGCTCTCCAGGAAATACCTACGAGCAGTACTTC; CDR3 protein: CASSSPGNTYEQYF
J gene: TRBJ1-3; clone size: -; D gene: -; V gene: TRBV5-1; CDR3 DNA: TGCGCCAGCAGAAAACAGCCCGAAAACACCATATATTTT; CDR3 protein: CASRKQPENTIYF
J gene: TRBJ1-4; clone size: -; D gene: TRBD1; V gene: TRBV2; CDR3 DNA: TGTGCCAGCAGTAGGACAGGGCGGAATGAAAAACTGTTTTTT; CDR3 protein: CASSRTGRNEKLFF
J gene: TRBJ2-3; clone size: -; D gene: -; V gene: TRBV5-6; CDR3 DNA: TGTGCCAGCAGCTTCGCAGGGTCAGATACGCAGTATTTT; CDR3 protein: CASSFAGSDTQYF
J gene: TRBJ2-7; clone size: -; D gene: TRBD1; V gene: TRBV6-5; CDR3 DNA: TGTGCCAGCAGTAGTCGGGACAGAACCTACGAGCAGTACTTC; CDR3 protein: CASSSRDRTYEQYF
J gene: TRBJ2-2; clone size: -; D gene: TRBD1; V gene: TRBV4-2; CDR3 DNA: TGTGCCAGCAGCCATGGGACAGACCTCACCGGGGAGCTGTTTTTT; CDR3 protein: CASSHGTDLTGELFF
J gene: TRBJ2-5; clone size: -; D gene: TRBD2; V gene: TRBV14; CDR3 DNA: TGTGCCAGCCAACTAGCGGGGGGCCCTATTGAGACCCAGTACTTC; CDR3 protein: CASQLAGGPIETQYF
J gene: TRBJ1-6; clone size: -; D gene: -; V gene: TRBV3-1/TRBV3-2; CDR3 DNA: TGTGCCAGCAGCCAAGATCGGGGGGGACGCCTCCACTTT; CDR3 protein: CASSQDRGGRLHF
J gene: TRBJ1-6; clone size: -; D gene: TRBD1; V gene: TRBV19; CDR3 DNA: TGTGCCAGTAACCAAAACAGGGGGTCGTGGGCGTACTCACCCCTCCACTTT; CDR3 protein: CASNQNRGSWAYSPLHF
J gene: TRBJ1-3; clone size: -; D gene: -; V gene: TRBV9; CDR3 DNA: TGTGCCAGCAGCGTAGAATGGGTAGGGGACACCATATATTTT; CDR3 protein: CASSVEWVGDTIYF
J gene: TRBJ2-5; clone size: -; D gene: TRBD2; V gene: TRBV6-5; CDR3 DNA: TGTGCCAGCAGGCCCGGACTAGCAGACCAAGAGACCCAGTACTTC; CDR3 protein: CASRPGLADQETQYF
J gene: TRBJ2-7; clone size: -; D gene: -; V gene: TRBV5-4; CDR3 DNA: TGTGCCAGCAGCTTGGCGGGCGGACTGTACGAGCAGTACTTC; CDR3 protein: CASSLAGGLYEQYF
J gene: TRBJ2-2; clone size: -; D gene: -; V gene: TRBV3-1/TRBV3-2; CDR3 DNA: TGTGCCAGCAGCAACTCACAGGGCACCGGGGAGCTGTTTTTT; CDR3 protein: CASSNSQGTGELFF
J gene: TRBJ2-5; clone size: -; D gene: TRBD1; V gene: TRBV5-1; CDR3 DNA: TGCGCCAGCAGCTTACAGGGGCGGGAGACCCAGTACTTC; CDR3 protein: CASSLQGRETQYF
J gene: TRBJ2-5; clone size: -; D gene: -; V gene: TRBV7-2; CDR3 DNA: TGTGCCAGCAGCTTCAGGGCGGGGAGCCAAGAGACCCAGTACTTC; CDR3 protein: CASSFRAGSQETQYF
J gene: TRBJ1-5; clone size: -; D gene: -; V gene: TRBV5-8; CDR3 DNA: TGTGCCAGCAGCTTGGGGGGAGGGGAAGGTCAGCCCCAGCATTTT; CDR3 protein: CASSLGGGEGQPQHF
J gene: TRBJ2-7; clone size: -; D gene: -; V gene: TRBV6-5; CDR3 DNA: TGTGCCAGCAGTTACTCGACGGGACAATCCTACGAGCAGTACTTC; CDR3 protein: CASSYSTGQSYEQYF
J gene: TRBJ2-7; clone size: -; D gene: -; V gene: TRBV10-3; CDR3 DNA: TGTGCCATCTCTCAGACAAGCTACGAGCAGTACTTC; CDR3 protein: CAISQTSYEQYF
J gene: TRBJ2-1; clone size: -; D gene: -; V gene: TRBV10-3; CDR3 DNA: TGTGCCATCAGTGACTCAGCCTACAATGAGCAGTTCTTC; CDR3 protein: CAISDSAYNEQFF
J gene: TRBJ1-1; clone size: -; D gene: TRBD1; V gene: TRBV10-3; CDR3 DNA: TGTGCCATCAGTGGGACAGGGCAGAACACTGAAGCTTTCTTT; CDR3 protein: CAISGTGQNTEAFF
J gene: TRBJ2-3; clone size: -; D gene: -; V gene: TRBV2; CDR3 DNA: TGTGCCACCATGGACAGTTTCACAGATACGCAGTATTTT; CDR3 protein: CATMDSFTDTQYF
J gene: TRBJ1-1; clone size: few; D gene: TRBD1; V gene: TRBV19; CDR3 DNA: TGTGCCACCAATAGGGGGCTGAGGGAGAACACTGAAGCTTTCTTT; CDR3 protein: CATNRGLRENTEAFF
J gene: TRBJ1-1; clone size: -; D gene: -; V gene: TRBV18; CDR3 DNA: TGTGCCAGCTCACTGGGACGGAGGGAAAACACTGAAGCTTTCTTT; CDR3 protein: CASSLGRRENTEAFF
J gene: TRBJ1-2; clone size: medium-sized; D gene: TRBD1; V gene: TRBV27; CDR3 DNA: TGTGCCAGCACGCCGGGACAGGGCCTTTGGTATGGCTACACCTTC; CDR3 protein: CASTPGQGLWYGYTF
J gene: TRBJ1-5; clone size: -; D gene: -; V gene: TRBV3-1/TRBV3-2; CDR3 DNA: TGTGCCAGCAGCCAACCGGGACAGCCCCAGCATTTT; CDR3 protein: CASSQPGQPQHF
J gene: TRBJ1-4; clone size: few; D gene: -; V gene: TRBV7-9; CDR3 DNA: TGTGCCAGCAGCTTAAGGGGTGGGGAAAAACTGTTTTTT; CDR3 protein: CASSLRGGEKLFF
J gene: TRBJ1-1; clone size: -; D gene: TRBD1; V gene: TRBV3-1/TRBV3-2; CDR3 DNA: TGTGCCAGCAGCCCACGACAGGGACAGCAGAACACTGAAGCTTTCTTT; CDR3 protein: CASSPRQGQQNTEAFF
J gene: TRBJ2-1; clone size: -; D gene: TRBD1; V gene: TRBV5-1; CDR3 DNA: TGCGCCAGCAGCTTGAAGGGGACAGGGATGGGGGATGAGCAGTTCTTC; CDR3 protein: CASSLKGTGMGDEQFF
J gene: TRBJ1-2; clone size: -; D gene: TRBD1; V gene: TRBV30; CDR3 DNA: TGTGCCTGGAGCCCGGGACAGGGGTGGTATGGCTACACCTTC; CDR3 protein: CAWSPGQGWYGYTF
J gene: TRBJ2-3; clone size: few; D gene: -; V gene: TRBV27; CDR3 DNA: TGTGCCAGCAGCCCTAGGGGGGGGGCCCCAGATACGCAGTATTTT; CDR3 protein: CASSPRGGAPDTQYF
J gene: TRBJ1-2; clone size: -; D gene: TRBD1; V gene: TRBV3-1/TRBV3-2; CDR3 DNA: TGTGCCAGCAGCCCCGTCCCGGGACAGGGTTTCTATGGCTACACCTTC; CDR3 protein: CASSPVPGQGFYGYTF
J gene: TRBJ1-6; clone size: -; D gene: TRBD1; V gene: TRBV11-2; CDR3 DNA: TGTGCCAGCAGCGCCACTTGGACGGGACAGGACTATTCACCCCTCCACTTT; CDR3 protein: CASSATWTGQDYSPLHF
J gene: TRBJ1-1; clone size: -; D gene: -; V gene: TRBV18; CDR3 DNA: TGTGCCAGCTCACCACAGTCGGCAAGGAGCACTGAAGCTTTCTTT; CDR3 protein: CASSPQSARSTEAFF
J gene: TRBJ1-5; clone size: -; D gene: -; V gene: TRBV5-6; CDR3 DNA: TGTGCCAGCAGCTTGACAGCCGATCAGCCCCAGCATTTT; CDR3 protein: CASSLTADQPQHF